The next 10 T cell receptor beta chains were all read from a single sample in a study of blood T cell repertoires in COVID-19. The repertoire was sequenced with immunoSEQ multiplex PCR; TCRdb's copy has only in-frame clones and lacks some. There are about 330,000 clones in the sample; nearly 90% occur only once, and approximately 5% lies in the top ten. The specimen was PBMCs or T cells enriched from blood (not recorded which). The receptors were gathered from a woman under 40 who had recovered from COVID-19.

This clone was recorded only once. V gene TRBV19 combines with J gene TRBJ1-2, with TRBD1 as a possible D gene (5 bases). V lost 4 bases and J 8 bases, leaving 8 bases between the germline ends. CDR1 LNHDA and CDR2 SQIVND come from the germline V gene (reference sequence). The CDR3 length is 11 residues. For the CDR3, the DNA is TGTGCCAGTAGTAACAAGGGGGGCTACACCTTC. Protein: CASSNKGGYTF.

The CDR3 region has the DNA TGTGCCAGCAGCTTCGGGACTAGCGCAGATACGCAGTATTTT. Translation gives CASSFGTSADTQYF. The V gene is TRBV9, the J gene TRBJ2-3; 10 nucleotides line up with TRBD2. The length of the CDR3 is 14 residues. Trimming removed 4 bases from V and 4 bases from J; junction bases left unmatched: 3. Germline CDR1 and CDR2: SGDLS and YYNGEE.

The chain is built from TRBV3-1 (or the pseudogene TRBV3-2) and TRBJ2-1; D ambiguous. This CDR3 spans 11 amino acids. V lost 2 bases and J lost 9, with 5 bases in between. CDR1 and CDR2 from the germline V gene are LGHDT and YNNKEL (reference sequence). The CDR3 bases are TGTGCCAGCAGCCAAACAGCTGAGCAGTTCTTC. Its translation: CASSQTAEQFF.

The chain joins TRBV2 to TRBJ2-5; D gene ambiguous. In germline, CDR1 is SNHLY, CDR2 FYNNEI. The CDR3 extends over 13 amino acids. V lost 8 bases and J lost 6, with 16 bases in between. The CDR3 DNA reads as TGTGCCAGCGAAACAGACCGTAGGCAGACCCAGTACTTC. Its translation is CASETDRRQTQYF.

V gene TRBV15 combines with J gene TRBJ1-6; D not resolved. Germline CDR1 reads LNHNV; CDR2 reads YYDKDF (reference sequence). The V and J ends lost 1 base and 0 bases respectively, with 13 bases between them. The CDR3 totals 18 residues. Here the CDR3 DNA reads TGTGCCACCAGCAGAGCTTCGTTCTCCAGCTCCTATAATTCACCCCTCCACTTT. Translation: CATSRASFSSSYNSPLHF.

The chain is built from TRBV19 and TRBJ1-2; tentatively, D is TRBD1 (6 bases). Trimming removed 11 bases from V and 2 bases from J, with 12 bases in between. The CDR3 consists of 12 residues. The germline V gene encodes CDR1 LNHDA and CDR2 SQIVND (reference sequence). CDR3: CALRQENYGYTF. For the CDR3, the DNA is TGTGCCCTACGACAGGAAAACTATGGCTACACCTTC.

CDR3: CAWSVRSGYEQYF. CDR3 DNA: TGTGCCTGGAGTGTAAGGTCCGGGTACGAGCAGTACTTC. The chain combines TRBV30 with TRBJ2-7; D call uncertain. CDR1 is GTSNPN and CDR2 is SVGIG in the germline V gene (reference sequence). This CDR3 region has 13 residues. Trimming cost V 0 bases and J 4 bases, with 10 bases left between them.

The chain's CDR3 is CASSLGGLSYEQYF. DNA for the CDR3: TGTGCCAGCAGTTTGGGGGGGTTATCCTACGAGCAGTACTTC. The rearrangement links TRBV6-2 or TRBV6-3 to TRBJ2-7, with 7 bases identical to TRBD2. J was trimmed by 1 base and V by 4 bases; bases with no gene match: 4. Germline V gene sequence: CDR1 MNHEY, CDR2 SVGEGT. This CDR3 is 14 amino acids long.

As DNA, the CDR3 is TGTGCCAGCAGGCCCCAGAGGGGGCAAGGGAATTCACCCCTCCACTTT. Its protein product is CASRPQRGQGNSPLHF. V usage is TRBV28 and J usage is TRBJ1-6; TRBD1 agrees at 7 bases. Per the germline V gene, CDR1 is MDHEN and CDR2 is SYDVKM. The trim removed 6 bases at V and 7 bases at J, leaving 12 bases unmatched. The CDR3 spans 16 residues.

The chain carries TRBV6-5 and TRBJ2-5; TRBD1 matches at 9 bases. The junction had 6 bases not matched to a gene; V was cut back by 6 bases and J by 1 base. From germline, CDR1 is MNHEY and CDR2 SVGAGI. The CDR3 extends over 15 amino acids. The CDR3 reads CASRTTGGPQETQYF. The CDR3 DNA reads as TGTGCCAGCAGGACGACAGGGGGACCCCAAGAGACCCAGTACTTC.